This T cell receptor (beta chain) originates from a study of Tregs in tolerant kidney transplant recipients. Study-wide results and caveats: The small number of patients limits these findings pending further validation. Tolerant patients' donor-specific Tregs expanded beyond overall Tregs, suggesting antigen-driven growth.

Looked up from germline, CDR1 is SGHDT and CDR2 is YYEEEE. J gave up 5 bases and V 3 bases, and 9 bases lay outside the gene matches. The CDR3 is 15 amino acids. Profiling relied on immunoSEQ multiplex PCR, and the TCRdb table lists in-frame clones only, not all of them. The sample yields over 85,000 clones, over 85% seen once. In the case of this clone: Its specificity is unknown.

This receptor was taken from a human donor who received a combined kidney and bone marrow transplant. Sample: CD4+ T cells from blood, taken before the transplant. The V call is TRBV5-6, the J call TRBJ2-5; 8 bases line up with TRBD2. CDR3 protein: CASSSNWGTSETQYF. Written as DNA, the CDR3 is TGTGCCAGCAGCTCGAATTGGGGGACTAGTGAGACCCAGTACTTC.